This T cell receptor (beta chain) originates from a study of human T cells and chemical hapten exposure. Looking at the study overall: During the roughly 26-week study period, patients had diphenylcyclopropenone applied to the scalp every week.

As to time point: pre-sensitization, week 0. Treatment reported: therapeutic diphenylcyclopropenone sensitization with weekly scalp DPC. The sample holds many counts of this clonotype. TCRdb re-called the RACE reads with MiXCR, one entry per CDR3 protein. The table records some 330,000 distinct CDR3 sequences, around 5.5% of them present only once. This CDR3 comprises 14 residues. V was shortened by 4 bases and J by 4 bases, with 14 bases between the two germline ends. Germline-derived CDR1 and CDR2 are LGHNA and YSLEER. The sequence derives from a woman aged 18-29 years with alopecia areata. Some clones in this sample may be carry-over from other donors' samples. The sequenced sample was whole blood, obtained in connection with sensitization to the hapten diphenylcyclopropenone (DPC). The gene calls are TRBV4-3 and TRBJ2-7; D is perhaps TRBD2 (5 bases). CDR3 loop: CASSPTGSWYEQYF. CDR3 nucleotide sequence: TGCGCCAGCAGCCCCACTGGGAGTTGGTACGAGCAGTACTTC.